One and the same sample provided the 9 T cell receptor beta chains below, sequenced in a study of OX40 agonist ivuxolimab in advanced cancers. The table came from immunoSEQ multiplex PCR; TCRdb's copy has only in-frame clones and leaves some out. Altogether 40,000 to 50,000 clones are present, about 90% being singletons, with the ten largest covering around 0.99%. The material was CD4+ or CD8+ T cells sorted from blood, obtained in a trial of the OX40 agonist ivuxolimab. These receptors all stem from an adult with an advanced solid tumor such as melanoma, head and neck, liver or kidney cancer.

Concerning this clone itself: A junction boundary mismatches the germline segment, possibly from a read error. The chain is built from TRBV7-7 and TRBJ2-1; D possibly corresponds to TRBD2 (5 bases). The CDR3 covers 13 residues. Per germline, CDR1 SSHAT and CDR2 FNYEAQ (reference sequence). CDR3 region: CASSLRGSREQFF. The CDR3 region has the DNA TGTGCTAGCAGCTTACGGGGTTCGAGGGAGCAGTTCTTC.

The chain joins TRBV19 to TRBJ2-6; D ambiguous. The germline V gene has CDR1 LNHDA and CDR2 SQIVND (reference sequence). CDR3 length: 14 residues. Between the trimmed V and J ends, which lost 2 bases and 0 bases, there was a span of 2 bases. The CDR3 DNA is TGTGCCAGTAGTATATCCTCTGGGGCCAACGTCCTGACTTTC. Translating it yields CASSISSGANVLTF. Filled out from reference TRBV19 and TRBJ2-6, the complete variable domain reads DGGITQSPKYLFRKEGQNVTLSCEQNLNHDAMYWYRQDPGQGLRLIYYSQIVNDFQKGDIAEGYSVSREKKESFPLTVTSAQKNPTAFYLCASSISSGANVLTFGAGSRLTVL.

The chain recombines TRBV6-5 with TRBJ1-1; D might be TRBD1 (6 bases). CDR3 size: 14 residues. The ends were cut back, 0 bases at V and 6 bases at J, with 11 bases in the middle. CDR1 and CDR2 from the germline V gene are MNHEY and SVGAGI. CDR3 bases: TGTGCCAGCAGTTACTCTACAGGGATCCCTGAAGCTTTCTTT. It specifies CASSYSTGIPEAFF.

This rearrangement joins TRBV6-1 to TRBJ2-7, with D possibly TRBD1 on 6 matching bases. Germline-derived CDR1 and CDR2 are MNHNS and SASEGT. The germline V and J ends were trimmed by 4 bases and 6 bases, with 16 bases remaining between them. This CDR3 spans 14 amino acids. This CDR3 is CASSARTVSGEQYF. CDR3 bases: TGTGCCAGCAGTGCACGGACAGTTAGTGGCGAGCAGTACTTC.

V gene TRBV9 combines with J gene TRBJ2-3; a weak D match, TRBD2 (5 bases). V lost 1 base, J lost 5 bases, and 5 bases lay in between. This CDR3 has 12 residues. Germline V gene sequence: CDR1 SGDLS, CDR2 YYNGEE. This CDR3 is CASSVSGDTQYF. CDR3 DNA: TGTGCCAGCAGCGTAAGCGGAGATACGCAGTATTTT. Full variable domain (remainder filled in from reference TRBV9 and TRBJ2-3): DSGVTQTPKHLITATGQRVTLRCSPRSGDLSVYWYQQSLDQGLQFLIQYYNGEERAKGNILERFSAQQFPDLHSELNLSSLELGDSALYFCASSVSGDTQYFGPGTRLTVL.

This chain joins TRBV21-1 and TRBJ1-1. TRBV21-1 is marked as a pseudogene. This CDR3 comprises 11 residues. This CDR3 is CAIDCSTEAFF. DNA for the CDR3: TGTGCCATAGATTGTTCCACTGAAGCTTTCTTT.

The V and J genes are TRBV6-6 and TRBJ2-5; TRBD1 might be the D (6 bases). CDR3 length equals 11 residues. Trimming took off 7 bases at V and 10 bases at J, with 13 bases between the two ends. Germline lookup yields CDR1 MNHNY and CDR2 SVGAGI (reference sequence). The CDR3 nucleotides are TGTGCCAGCAAACACTCAGGGGACCAGTACTTC. Its translation is CASKHSGDQYF.

This clone was picked up one time. The CDR3 sequence is CSVGSGREVRGQFF. In nucleotides, the CDR3 is TGCAGCGTTGGTAGCGGGAGGGAGGTAAGAGGGCAGTTCTTC. This chain joins TRBV29-1 and TRBJ2-1; 11 nucleotides match TRBD2. Losses at the gene ends were 4 bases for V and 12 bases for J; bases not matched to a gene: 11. Germline CDR1 SQVTM, CDR2 ANQGSEA. CDR3 length: 14 residues.

The genes are TRBV7-3 and TRBJ2-1, with 13 bases fitting TRBD2. This CDR3 is built from 18 residues. Germline-derived CDR1 and CDR2 are SGHTA and FQGTGA. V lost 4 bases to trimming and J lost 0 bases; unmatched junction nucleotides: 6. The CDR3 region has the DNA TGTGCCAGCAGCTCAGGGACTAGCGGGACCATCTCCTACAATGAGCAGTTCTTC. It encodes CASSSGTSGTISYNEQFF.